These T cell receptor beta chains were read from a single sample in a study of Ad26.COV2.S vaccination and SARS-CoV-2 variants. Using immunoSEQ multiplex PCR, the repertoire was profiled, and TCRdb retains in-frame clones only, with some absent. The data contain 300,000 to 350,000 clones, around 88% of them singletons. The sample was peripheral blood, taken in a trial of Ad26.COV2.S vaccine versus placebo. All receptors come from a person aged 18-60 years who received the Ad26.COV2.S COVID-19 vaccine or a placebo. Each CDR3 is given with its conserved first and last residue. D genes are given only for firm matches. Clone size appears in some rows only: once, few, many, or a class for an expanded clone.

CDR3aa | CDR3nt | v_gene | d_gene | j_gene | abundance
CASSLWSQGNSPLHF | TGTGCCAGCAGCTTGTGGTCGCAGGGCAATTCACCCCTCCACTTT | TRBV5-6 | - | TRBJ1-6 | -
CASKTDSEGGTQYF | TGTGCCAGTAAAACGGACTCCGAGGGCGGGACCCAGTACTTC | TRBV19 | - | TRBJ2-5 | -
CASSIRAGGSDTQYF | TGTGCCAGTAGTATACGAGCGGGGGGATCCGATACGCAGTATTTT | TRBV19 | TRBD2 | TRBJ2-3 | -
CASSQGGAGTAQYF | TGCGCCAGCAGCCAAGGAGGAGCGGGGACGGCGCAGTACTTC | TRBV4-3 | TRBD2 | TRBJ2-7 | once
CASSRDRGRDEQFF | TGTGCCAGCAGCCGGGACAGGGGGCGGGATGAGCAGTTCTTC | TRBV7-2 | TRBD1 | TRBJ2-1 | -
CASSANSRGPETYNSPLHF | TGTGCCAGTAGTGCCAACTCCAGGGGGCCGGAAACCTATAATTCACCCCTCCACTTT | TRBV19 | TRBD1 | TRBJ1-6 | -
CASSLGSTGNQPQHF | TGCGCCAGCAGCTTGGGCAGCACTGGGAATCAGCCCCAGCATTTT | TRBV5-1 | - | TRBJ1-5 | few
CASSSLRTAFSYEQYF | TGTGCCAGCAGTTCACTTCGGACAGCTTTCTCCTACGAGCAGTACTTC | TRBV28 | - | TRBJ2-7 | -
CASSLFQELPYEQYF | TGTGCCAGCAGCTTATTCCAGGAGTTACCCTACGAGCAGTACTTC | TRBV7-9 | - | TRBJ2-7 | few
CAWSGDSNEQYF | TGTGCCTGGAGTGGGGACTCTAACGAGCAGTACTTC | TRBV30 | - | TRBJ2-7 | -
CASSLRTRDEQYF | TGTGCCAGCAGCCTCCGGACTAGAGACGAGCAGTACTTC | TRBV5-6 | TRBD2 | TRBJ2-7 | -
CASSPTTSYEQYF | TGTGCCAGCAGCCCCACTACATCCTACGAGCAGTACTTC | TRBV4-2 | - | TRBJ2-7 | -
CASSHDARGRTYNEQFF | TGTGCCAGCAGCCATGATGCGAGGGGTCGAACCTACAATGAGCAGTTCTTC | TRBV14 | - | TRBJ2-1 | -
CASSLYGERLTYEQYF | TGTGCCAGCAGTTTATATGGGGAGCGATTGACCTACGAGCAGTACTTC | TRBV28 | - | TRBJ2-7 | -
CASSIQMTVNEQFF | TGTGCCAGTAGTATTCAGATGACTGTCAATGAGCAGTTCTTC | TRBV19 | - | TRBJ2-1 | -
CSASTGPEQYF | TGCAGTGCGTCTACAGGGCCCGAGCAGTACTTC | TRBV20-1 | - | TRBJ2-7 | -
CASSRGGAKRTDTQYF | TGCGCCAGCAGCCGGGGAGGAGCGAAGCGCACAGATACGCAGTATTTT | TRBV5-1 | - | TRBJ2-3 | -
CASSLDRTYGYTF | TGTGCCAGCAGCTTGGACCGGACCTATGGCTACACCTTC | TRBV5-4 | - | TRBJ1-2 | once
CASSYPSGQVSYEQYF | TGTGCCAGCAGTTACCCCTCCGGACAGGTTTCCTACGAGCAGTACTTC | TRBV6-2/TRBV6-3 | TRBD1 | TRBJ2-7 | -
CASSESSGLFTEAFF | TGCGCCAGCAGTGAGTCGAGTGGACTTTTCACTGAAGCTTTCTTT | TRBV10-2 | - | TRBJ1-1 | -
CASSMPAGARNEQFF | TGTGCCAGTAGTATGCCCGCGGGGGCGAGGAATGAGCAGTTCTTC | TRBV19 | - | TRBJ2-1 | -
CASSFTGGTEAFF | TGTGCCAGCAGTTTTACAGGGGGCACTGAAGCTTTCTTT | TRBV12-3/TRBV12-4 | TRBD1 | TRBJ1-1 | few
CAISESGSRATMNTEAFF | TGTGCCATCAGTGAGTCGGGGTCCCGGGCTACGATGAACACTGAAGCTTTCTTT | TRBV10-3 | - | TRBJ1-1 | -
CASSLMGSSYNEQFF | TGTGCCAGCAGTTTAATGGGGAGCTCCTACAATGAGCAGTTCTTC | TRBV27 | - | TRBJ2-1 | -
CASQRVPSGVETQYF | TGTGCCAGCCAAAGGGTCCCTAGCGGGGTTGAGACCCAGTACTTC | TRBV7-2 | TRBD2 | TRBJ2-5 | once
CASSSGGGYGYTF | TGTGCCAGCAGCTCCGGAGGGGGGTATGGCTACACCTTC | TRBV11-2 | - | TRBJ1-2 | -
CASSGGLPGDDEQFF | TGTGCCAGCAGTGGGGGGCTCCCCGGGGACGATGAGCAGTTCTTC | TRBV2 | - | TRBJ2-1 | -
CATSETGGGETQYF | TGTGCCACCAGTGAGACAGGGGGGGGAGAGACCCAGTACTTC | TRBV24-1 | TRBD1 | TRBJ2-5 | -
CASSLGGPYEQYF | TGTGCCAGCAGCTTGGGGGGACCCTACGAGCAGTACTTC | TRBV5-5 | - | TRBJ2-7 | once
CASSHSGLAGVQDTQYF | TGCGCCAGCAGCCATTCCGGACTAGCGGGAGTTCAAGATACGCAGTATTTT | TRBV4-1 | TRBD2 | TRBJ2-3 | once
CASSPHPSGGAIEQFF | TGTGCCAGCAGCCCCCACCCTAGCGGGGGGGCCATTGAGCAGTTCTTC | TRBV7-2 | TRBD2 | TRBJ2-1 | -
CAWSYSSPYEQYF | TGTGCCTGGAGTTACAGTTCTCCCTACGAGCAGTACTTC | TRBV30 | - | TRBJ2-7 | once
CASSPPGLASFTDTQYF | TGCGCCAGCAGTCCCCCTGGGCTAGCGAGTTTCACAGATACGCAGTATTTT | TRBV5-1 | - | TRBJ2-3 | -
CASSSKLWSSYEQYF | TGTGCCAGCAGCTCGAAACTTTGGAGCTCCTACGAGCAGTACTTC | TRBV6-6 | - | TRBJ2-7 | -
CASPLRAEGTDTQYF | TGTGCCAGCCCCCTAAGAGCGGAGGGCACAGATACGCAGTATTTT | TRBV7-2 | - | TRBJ2-3 | -